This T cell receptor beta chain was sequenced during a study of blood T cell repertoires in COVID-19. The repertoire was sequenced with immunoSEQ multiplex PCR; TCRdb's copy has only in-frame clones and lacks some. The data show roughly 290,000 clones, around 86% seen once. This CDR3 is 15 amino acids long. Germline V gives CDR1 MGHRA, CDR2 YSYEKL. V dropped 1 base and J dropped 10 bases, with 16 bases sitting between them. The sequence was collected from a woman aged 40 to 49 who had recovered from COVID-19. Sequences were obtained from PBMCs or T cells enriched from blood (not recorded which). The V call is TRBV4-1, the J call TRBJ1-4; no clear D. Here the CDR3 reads CASSQGPLKRLKLFF. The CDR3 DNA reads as TGCGCCAGCAGCCAAGGCCCATTAAAGCGTTTAAAACTGTTTTTT.